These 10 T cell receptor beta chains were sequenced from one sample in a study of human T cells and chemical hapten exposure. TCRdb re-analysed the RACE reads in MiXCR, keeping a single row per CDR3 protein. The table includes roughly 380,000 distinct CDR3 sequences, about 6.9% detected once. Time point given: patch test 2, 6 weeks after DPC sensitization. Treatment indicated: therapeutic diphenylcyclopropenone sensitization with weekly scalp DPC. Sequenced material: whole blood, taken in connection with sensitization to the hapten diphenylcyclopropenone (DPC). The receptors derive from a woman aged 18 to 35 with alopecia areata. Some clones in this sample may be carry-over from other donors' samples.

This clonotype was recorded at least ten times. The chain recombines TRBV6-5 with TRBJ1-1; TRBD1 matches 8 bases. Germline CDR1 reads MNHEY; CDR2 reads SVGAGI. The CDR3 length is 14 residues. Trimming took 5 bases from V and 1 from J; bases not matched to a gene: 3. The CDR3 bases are TGTGCCAGCAGTAATGGACAGGGGAACACTGAAGCTTTCTTT. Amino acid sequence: CASSNGQGNTEAFF.

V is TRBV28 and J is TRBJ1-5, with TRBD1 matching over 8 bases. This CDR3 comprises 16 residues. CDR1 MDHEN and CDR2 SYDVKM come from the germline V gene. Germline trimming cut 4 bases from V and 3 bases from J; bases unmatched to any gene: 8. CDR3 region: CASSSLRTGNNQPQHF. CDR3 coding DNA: TGTGCCAGCAGTTCGCTGAGGACAGGGAACAATCAGCCCCAGCATTTT.

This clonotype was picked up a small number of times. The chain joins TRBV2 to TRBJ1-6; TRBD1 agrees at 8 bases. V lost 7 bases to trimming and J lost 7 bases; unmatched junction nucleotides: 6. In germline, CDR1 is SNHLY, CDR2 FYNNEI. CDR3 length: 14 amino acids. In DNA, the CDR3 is TGTGCCAGCAAAGACAGGGGTTGGAATTCACCCCTCCACTTT. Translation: CASKDRGWNSPLHF.

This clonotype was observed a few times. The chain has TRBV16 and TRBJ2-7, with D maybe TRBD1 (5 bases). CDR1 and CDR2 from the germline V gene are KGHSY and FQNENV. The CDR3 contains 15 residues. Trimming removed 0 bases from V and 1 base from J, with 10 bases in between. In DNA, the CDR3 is TGTGCCAGCAGCCAATCCGGCAGGGTATCCTACGAGCAGTACTTC. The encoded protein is CASSQSGRVSYEQYF.

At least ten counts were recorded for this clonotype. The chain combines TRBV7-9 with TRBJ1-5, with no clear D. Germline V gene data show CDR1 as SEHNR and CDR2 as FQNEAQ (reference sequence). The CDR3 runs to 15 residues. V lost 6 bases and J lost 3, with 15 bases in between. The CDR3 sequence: CASSSLDRPNQPQHF. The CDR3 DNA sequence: TGTGCCAGCAGTTCCCTGGACCGTCCCAATCAGCCCCAGCATTTT.

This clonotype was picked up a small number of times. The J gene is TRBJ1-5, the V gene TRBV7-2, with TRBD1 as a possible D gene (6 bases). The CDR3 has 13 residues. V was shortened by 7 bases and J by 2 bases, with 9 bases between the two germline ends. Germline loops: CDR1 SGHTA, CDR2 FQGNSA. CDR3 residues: CASTGDGNQPQHF. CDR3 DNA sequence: TGTGCCAGCACAGGGGATGGCAATCAGCCCCAGCATTTT.

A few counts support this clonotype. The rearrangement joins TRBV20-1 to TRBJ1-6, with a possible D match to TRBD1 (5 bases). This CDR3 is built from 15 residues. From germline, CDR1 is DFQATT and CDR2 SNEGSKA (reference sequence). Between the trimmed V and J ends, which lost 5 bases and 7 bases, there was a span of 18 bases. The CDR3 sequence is CSAFPSGGENSPLHF. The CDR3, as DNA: TGCAGTGCTTTTCCATCGGGAGGGGAGAATTCACCCCTCCACTTT.

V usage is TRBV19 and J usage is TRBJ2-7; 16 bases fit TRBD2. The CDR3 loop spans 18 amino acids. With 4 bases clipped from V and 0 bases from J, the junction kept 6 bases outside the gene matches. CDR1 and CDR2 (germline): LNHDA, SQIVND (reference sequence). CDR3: CASSTMGLAGGASYEQYF. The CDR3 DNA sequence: TGTGCCAGTAGTACCATGGGACTAGCGGGGGGGGCCTCCTACGAGCAGTACTTC.

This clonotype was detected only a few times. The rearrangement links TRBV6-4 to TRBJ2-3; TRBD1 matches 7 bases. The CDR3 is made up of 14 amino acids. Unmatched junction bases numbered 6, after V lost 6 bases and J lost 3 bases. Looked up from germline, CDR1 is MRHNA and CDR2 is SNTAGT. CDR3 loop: CASSRDSLTDTQYF. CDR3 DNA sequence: TGTGCCAGCAGCCGGGACAGCTTAACAGATACGCAGTATTTT.

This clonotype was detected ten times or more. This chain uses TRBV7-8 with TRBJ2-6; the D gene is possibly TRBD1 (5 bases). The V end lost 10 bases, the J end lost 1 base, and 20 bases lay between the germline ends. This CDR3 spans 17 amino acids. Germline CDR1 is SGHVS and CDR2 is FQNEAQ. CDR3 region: CATSSMTDFSGANVLTF. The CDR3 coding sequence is TGTGCCACAAGCTCTATGACAGATTTTTCTGGGGCCAACGTCCTGACTTTC.